This TCR beta chain was sequenced during a study of shared clonotypes between healthy human individuals. Naive CD8 cells lacked CD45RO and underwent positive selection for CCR7, leaving out terminally differentiated effector memory CD45RA+ cells. With V trimmed by 0 bases and J by 3 bases, 6 bases remained unmatched. CDR3 length: 17 residues. Germline V gene data show CDR1 as SGHAT and CDR2 as FQNNGV. The genomic DNA of each subset was split evenly across several immunoSEQ plates. Using immunoSEQ multiplex PCR, the repertoire was profiled, and TCRdb retains in-frame clones only, with some absent. The sample lists over 750,000 clones, about 96% occurring once.

This clonotype was sampled from a man between 25 and 39 years old in good health. Sequencing was carried out using naive CD8+ T cells sorted from blood. This rearrangement joins TRBV11-2 to TRBJ2-1; 9 bases agree with TRBD1. CDR3 in DNA: TGTGCCAGCAGCTTAGATCGGACAGGGGAAGTCTACAATGAGCAGTTCTTC. Its protein product is CASSLDRTGEVYNEQFF. Full variable domain (rest looked up from reference TRBV11-2 and TRBJ2-1): EAGVAQSPRYKIIEKRQSVAFWCNPISGHATLYWYQQILGQGPKLLIQFQNNGVVDDSQLPKDRFSAERLKGVDSTLKIQPAKLEDSAVYLCASSLDRTGEVYNEQFFGPGTRLTVL.